Listed below are T cell receptor beta chains from one sample, sequenced in a study of T-cell reconstitution after alpha-beta-depleted transplantation in children. Using its own MiXCR run on the PCR reads, TCRdb lists one record per CDR3 protein. The sample yields about 100,000 distinct CDR3 sequences, 6.4% seen once. The source material was PBMCs, mostly from graft donor cells, sampled 360 days after TCRalphabeta/CD19-depleted stem cell transplant. The receptors shown here come from a male patient between 2 and 15 years old who had a stem cell transplant for acute lymphoblastic leukemia, so the T cells may come from the graft donor. Each CDR3 is given with its conserved first and last residue.

j_call v_call cdr3_aa
TRBJ2-7 TRBV4-2 CASSQEDIEIYEQYF
TRBJ2-5 TRBV3-1 CASSSPPPSRETQYF
TRBJ1-4 TRBV18 CASSPAPEGANEKLFF
TRBJ2-5 TRBV27 CASGLAGAGETQYF
TRBJ2-1 TRBV11-1 CASSETGKVLKNEQFF
TRBJ2-5 TRBV10-3 CAITPGPSRTTEETQYF
TRBJ2-1 TRBV5-1 CASSLKLSPGNVRDNEQFF
TRBJ2-3 TRBV2 CASSGADSGTDTQYF
TRBJ2-7 TRBV18 CASSPGTGHYEQYF
TRBJ1-4 TRBV4-3 CASSQDQEANEKLFF
TRBJ1-1 TRBV7-6 CASSSLPQVNTEAFF
TRBJ1-1 TRBV7-8 CASSIEADTEAFF
TRBJ1-2 TRBV2 CASSEIWQVSDYTF
TRBJ1-5 TRBV12-3/TRBV12-4 CASSRANQPQHF
TRBJ2-1 TRBV4-3 CASSHGGLAEEQFF
TRBJ2-3 TRBV5-1 CASSFTGGAGTDTQYF
TRBJ2-7 TRBV28 CASSLRNRDHEQYF
TRBJ2-7 TRBV25-1 CASRQRESYEQYF
TRBJ1-1 TRBV10-3 CAISERLVTEAFF
TRBJ2-7 TRBV5-6 CASSPRTGSSYEQYF
TRBJ2-5 TRBV6-5 CASSYDQGGEETQYF
TRBJ1-1 TRBV10-1 CASSERDTEAFF
TRBJ1-1 TRBV6-6 CASSLGGDAEAFF
TRBJ2-1 TRBV28 CASSFPLAGAISSYNEQFF
TRBJ2-7 TRBV7-9 CASSPTGKAGEQYF
TRBJ2-7 TRBV7-2 CASSLNRPYEQYF
TRBJ2-7 TRBV4-3 CASSQDKSTYEQYF
TRBJ2-7 TRBV7-2 CASSLAEGEGGQYF
TRBJ2-6 TRBV7-3 CASSLKPGAGGANVLTF
TRBJ1-2 TRBV28 CASSLPHRAPPYGYTF
TRBJ2-5 TRBV7-8 CASSWRPRKQETQYF
TRBJ2-3 TRBV7-9 CASSHHTDTQYF
TRBJ2-7 TRBV7-9 CASSFRDRGGEQYF
TRBJ1-4 TRBV27 CASSRRGGTNEKLFF
TRBJ2-1 TRBV24-1 CATSDLLAGDSNEQFF
TRBJ2-3 TRBV5-6 CASSYGTSGGASTDTQYF
TRBJ2-5 TRBV6-2/TRBV6-3 CASSYPETQYF
TRBJ2-7 TRBV4-3 CASSQVRMAQGAIYEQYF
TRBJ2-1 TRBV9 CASSVAGLAGGLAAYNEQFF
TRBJ2-5 TRBV6-2/TRBV6-3 CASSPERRFKKGQYF
TRBJ2-7 TRBV7-9 CASSGPRDSSYEQYF
TRBJ2-3 TRBV24-1 CATSAPLGTDTQYF
TRBJ2-5 TRBV6-5 CASSYSPGLGSRKTQYF